These T cell receptor beta chains were read from a single sample in a study of T-cell reconstitution after alpha-beta-depleted transplantation in children. TCRdb reanalysed the PCR reads using MiXCR and keeps one entry per CDR3 protein. This repertoire shows more than 85,000 distinct CDR3 sequences, roughly 7.6% found once; its top ten account for 15% to 20%. Sequencing used PBMCs, obtained before TCRalphabeta/CD19-depleted stem cell transplant. The receptors derive from a boy aged 2 to 9 with acute lymphoblastic leukemia, due to receive a stem cell transplant. Each CDR3 is given with its conserved first and last residue. A D gene is named only where the DNA matches it firmly. Rows may omit the clone size; those that give it use once, few, many or a size class.

V gene: TRBV18; D gene: TRBD1; clone size: few; J gene: TRBJ2-4; CDR3 DNA: TGTGCCAGCTCATCTTCCCGGACAGGAGACGACATTCAGTACTTC; CDR3 protein: CASSSSRTGDDIQYF
V gene: TRBV5-1; D gene: .; clone size: .; J gene: TRBJ1-1; CDR3 DNA: TGCGCCAGCATCTTGGGGCAGGGGAACACTGAAGCTTTCTTT; CDR3 protein: CASILGQGNTEAFF
V gene: TRBV11-2; D gene: .; clone size: .; J gene: TRBJ2-3; CDR3 DNA: TGTGCCAGCAGCCGCACGTTGGCGCAGTATTTT; CDR3 protein: CASSRTLAQYF
V gene: TRBV20-1; D gene: TRBD1; clone size: .; J gene: TRBJ2-1; CDR3 DNA: TGCAGTGCTATACGGACAGGGAATGAGCAGTTCTTC; CDR3 protein: CSAIRTGNEQFF
V gene: TRBV9; D gene: TRBD2; clone size: many; J gene: TRBJ2-1; CDR3 DNA: TGTGCCAGCAGCGTCGGTAGCGGGTGGTACAATGAGCAGTTCTTC; CDR3 protein: CASSVGSGWYNEQFF
V gene: TRBV3-1; D gene: .; clone size: many; J gene: TRBJ2-7; CDR3 DNA: TGTGCCAGCAGCCAAGCTGAGGTCTACGAGCAGTACTTC; CDR3 protein: CASSQAEVYEQYF
V gene: TRBV27; D gene: .; clone size: .; J gene: TRBJ2-3; CDR3 DNA: TGTGCCAGCAGTTTACATACCGGGGGAAGCACAGATACGCAGTATTTT; CDR3 protein: CASSLHTGGSTDTQYF
V gene: TRBV5-1; D gene: TRBD1; clone size: .; J gene: TRBJ1-1; CDR3 DNA: TGCGCCAGTAACGGACAGGCGGTTTCCAAGAATGAAGCTTTCTTT; CDR3 protein: CASNGQAVSKNEAFF
V gene: TRBV7-3; D gene: TRBD2; clone size: few; J gene: TRBJ2-3; CDR3 DNA: TGTGCCAGCAGCTTACGAGCGGGGGACCCCACAGATACGCAGTATTTT; CDR3 protein: CASSLRAGDPTDTQYF
V gene: TRBV18; D gene: TRBD2; clone size: .; J gene: TRBJ2-1; CDR3 DNA: TGTGCCAGCTCAGGAAGCGGGGGGAACTACAATGAGCAGTTCTTC; CDR3 protein: CASSGSGGNYNEQFF
V gene: TRBV2; D gene: TRBD1; clone size: many; J gene: TRBJ1-2; CDR3 DNA: TGTGCCAGCAGTGAAGCGCAGGGGGCCAGCTATGGCTACACCTTC; CDR3 protein: CASSEAQGASYGYTF